This TCR beta chain emerged from a study of CD8 T cells in ankylosing spondylitis (dated 2017 in TCRdb). About the investigation overall: To find TCR variants linked to disease, the study profiled T cell receptor beta repertoires in ankylosing spondylitis patients and healthy donors. The full study cohort was made up of approximately 24 ankylosing spondylitis patients and approximately 100 healthy donors. Peripheral blood was sampled, and synovial fluid was also collected from ankylosing spondylitis patients.

In the case of this clonotype: No cognate antigen has been identified for it. Base qualities are not provided; no much larger clone lies one nucleotide away.

From a lookup of the germline V gene, CDR1 and CDR2 are SGDLS and YYNGEE. The cysteine opens and the phenylalanine closes a CDR3 of 18 amino acids. CDR3 DNA is the only sequence kept; it has 54 bases, read in frame from the first base. The junction carries 19 bases between V and J, which are trimmed by 3 bases and 0 bases respectively. TCRdb shows the sequencer as Illumina HiSeq 2500. Quantitative 5'-RACE with molecular barcodes was the method used to prepare the TCR beta libraries. Turning to the authors' computational methods: Disease-linked TCR variants were identified with a new computational method built on a probabilistic model of VDJ rearrangement. Through fastp at Q25 and MiXCR, TCRdb rebuilt clones from the public reads, retaining in-frame beta chains. Rows are unified per CDR3 protein, each entry keeping the most common DNA and genes. Here the V and J calls rest on TCRdb's processing, not on the authors' analysis. The sample contains approximately 200,000 distinct CDR3 sequences, 13% of them found a single time. The top ten hold roughly 9.6% of the sample.

What the research found in general, with its limitations: Some motif variants were previously reported in synovial fluid and blood of reactive arthritis patients, suggesting common disease-initiation mechanisms. A CD8+ phenotype was shown by the disease-linked clones, which were found at relatively low frequencies in peripheral blood. Blood from ankylosing spondylitis patients appeared to be characterized by a TCR beta motif composed of under 10 highly homologous amino acid variants. The disease-linked clones were reported as significantly enriched in matched synovial fluid samples from ankylosing spondylitis patients.

This sequence originates from a female donor with ankylosing spondylitis or in good health (not recorded which). The V gene is TRBV9 and the J gene is TRBJ1-3, with TRBD1 as a weak D call on 5 bases. The specimen was blood, either unsorted or a sorted T cell fraction (not recorded which). CDR3 region: CASSARGEVGASGNTIYF. Read as DNA, the sequence is TGTGCCAGCAGCGCGAGGGGCGAGGTTGGTGCCTCTGGAAACACCATATATTTT.